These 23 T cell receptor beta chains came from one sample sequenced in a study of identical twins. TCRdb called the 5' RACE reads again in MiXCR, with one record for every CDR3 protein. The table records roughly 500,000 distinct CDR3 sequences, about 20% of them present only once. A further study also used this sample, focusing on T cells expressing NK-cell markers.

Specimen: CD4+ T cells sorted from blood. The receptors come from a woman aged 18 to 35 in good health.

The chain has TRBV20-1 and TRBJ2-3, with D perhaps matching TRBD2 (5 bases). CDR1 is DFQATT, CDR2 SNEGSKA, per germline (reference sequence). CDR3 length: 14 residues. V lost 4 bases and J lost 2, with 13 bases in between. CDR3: CSANGRADTDTQYF. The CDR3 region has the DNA TGCAGTGCTAATGGGCGGGCCGACACAGATACGCAGTATTTT.

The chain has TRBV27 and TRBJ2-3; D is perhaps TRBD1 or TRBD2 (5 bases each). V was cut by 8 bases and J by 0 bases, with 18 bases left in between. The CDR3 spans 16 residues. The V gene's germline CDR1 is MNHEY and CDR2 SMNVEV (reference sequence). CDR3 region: CASFPGWGSSTDTQYF. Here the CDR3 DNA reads TGTGCCAGCTTCCCCGGGTGGGGGAGTAGCACAGATACGCAGTATTTT.

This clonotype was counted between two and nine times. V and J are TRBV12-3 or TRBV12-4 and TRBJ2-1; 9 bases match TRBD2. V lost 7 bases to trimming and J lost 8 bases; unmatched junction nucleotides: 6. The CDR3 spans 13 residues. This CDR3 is CASTLAGFYEQFF. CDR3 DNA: TGTGCCAGCACCCTAGCGGGGTTCTATGAGCAGTTCTTC.

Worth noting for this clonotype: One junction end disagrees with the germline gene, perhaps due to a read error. CDR3: CSWEGDTNTQYF. CDR3 nucleotide sequence: TGCAGCTGGGAGGGGGACACAAATACGCAGTATTTT. The chain carries TRBV29-1 and TRBJ2-3; a possible D gene is TRBD2 (7 bases). The germline V gene encodes CDR1 SQVTM and CDR2 ANQGSEA. This CDR3 has 12 amino acids.

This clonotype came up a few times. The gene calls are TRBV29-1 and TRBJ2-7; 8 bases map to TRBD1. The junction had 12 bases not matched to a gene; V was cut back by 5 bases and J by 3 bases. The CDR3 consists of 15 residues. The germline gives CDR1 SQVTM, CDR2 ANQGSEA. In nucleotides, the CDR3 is TGCAGCGTTTCTTGGGGGGCCAGGGGGCTCTACGAGCAGTACTTC. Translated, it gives CSVSWGARGLYEQYF.

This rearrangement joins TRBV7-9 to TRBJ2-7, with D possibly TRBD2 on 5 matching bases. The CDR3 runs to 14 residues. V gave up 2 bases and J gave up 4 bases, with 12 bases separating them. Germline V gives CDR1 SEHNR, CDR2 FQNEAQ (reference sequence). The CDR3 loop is CASSLSGRVYEQYF. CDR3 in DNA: TGTGCCAGCAGCTTATCGGGAAGGGTATACGAGCAGTACTTC.

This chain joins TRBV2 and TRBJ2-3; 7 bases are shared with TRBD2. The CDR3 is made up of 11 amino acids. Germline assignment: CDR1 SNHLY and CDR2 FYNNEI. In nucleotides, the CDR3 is TGTTATCTCGCGGGAGAGGGTACGCAGTATTTT. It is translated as CYLAGEGTQYF.

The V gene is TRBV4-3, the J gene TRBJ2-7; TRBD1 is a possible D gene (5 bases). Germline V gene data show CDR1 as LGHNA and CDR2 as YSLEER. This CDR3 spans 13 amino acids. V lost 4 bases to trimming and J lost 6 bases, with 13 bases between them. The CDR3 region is CASSRSEGVEQYF. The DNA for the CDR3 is TGCGCCAGCAGCCGGTCGGAAGGGGTCGAGCAGTACTTC.

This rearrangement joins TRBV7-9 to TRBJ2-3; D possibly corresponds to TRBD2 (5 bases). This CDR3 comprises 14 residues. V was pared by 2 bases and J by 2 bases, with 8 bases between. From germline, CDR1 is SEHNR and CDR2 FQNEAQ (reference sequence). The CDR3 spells CASSLYGDTDTQYF. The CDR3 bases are TGTGCCAGCAGCTTATACGGGGACACAGATACGCAGTATTTT.

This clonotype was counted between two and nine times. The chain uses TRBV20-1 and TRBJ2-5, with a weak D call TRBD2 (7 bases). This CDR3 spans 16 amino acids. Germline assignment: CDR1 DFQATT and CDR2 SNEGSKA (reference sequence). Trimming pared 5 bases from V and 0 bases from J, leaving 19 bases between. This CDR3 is CSASRGAGSYQETQYF. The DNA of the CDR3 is TGCAGTGCTTCCCGGGGGGCAGGATCGTACCAAGAGACCCAGTACTTC.

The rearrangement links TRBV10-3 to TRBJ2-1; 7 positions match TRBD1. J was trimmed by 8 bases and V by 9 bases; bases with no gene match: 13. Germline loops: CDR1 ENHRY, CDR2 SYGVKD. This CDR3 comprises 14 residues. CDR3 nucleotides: TGTGCCATTGGGACGACAGGGTCCCCCTATGAGCAGTTCTTC. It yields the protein CAIGTTGSPYEQFF.

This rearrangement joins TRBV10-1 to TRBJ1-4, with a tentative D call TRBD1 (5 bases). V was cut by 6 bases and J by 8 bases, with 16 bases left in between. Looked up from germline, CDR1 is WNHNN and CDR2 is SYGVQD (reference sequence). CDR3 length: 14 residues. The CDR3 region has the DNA TGCGCCAGCAGCCCCGGGGACCGAAGGGAAAAACTGTTTTTT. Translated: CASSPGDRREKLFF.

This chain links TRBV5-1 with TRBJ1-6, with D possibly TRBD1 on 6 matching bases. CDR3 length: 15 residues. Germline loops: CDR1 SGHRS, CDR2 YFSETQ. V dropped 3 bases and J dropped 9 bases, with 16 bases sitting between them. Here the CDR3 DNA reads TGCGCCAGCAGCTCCGTCACAGGGCAGAGTTCACCCCTCCACTTT. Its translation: CASSSVTGQSSPLHF. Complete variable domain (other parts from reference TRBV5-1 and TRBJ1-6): KAGVTQTPRYLIKTRGQQVTLSCSPISGHRSVSWYQQTPGQGLQFLFEYFSETQRNKGNFPGRFSGRQFSNSRSEMNVSTLELGDSALYLCASSSVTGQSSPLHFGNGTRLTVT.

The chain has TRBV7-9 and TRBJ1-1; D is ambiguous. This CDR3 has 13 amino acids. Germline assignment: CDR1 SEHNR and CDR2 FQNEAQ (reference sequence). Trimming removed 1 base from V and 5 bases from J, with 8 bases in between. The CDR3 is CASSLGRQTEAFF. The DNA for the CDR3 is TGTGCCAGCAGCTTAGGACGTCAGACTGAAGCTTTCTTT. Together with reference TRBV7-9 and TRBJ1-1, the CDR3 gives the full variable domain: DTGVSQNPRHKITKRGQNVTFRCDPISEHNRLYWYRQTLGQGPEFLTYFQNEAQLEKSRLLSDRFSAERPKGSFSTLEIQRTEQGDSAMYLCASSLGRQTEAFFGQGTRLTVV.

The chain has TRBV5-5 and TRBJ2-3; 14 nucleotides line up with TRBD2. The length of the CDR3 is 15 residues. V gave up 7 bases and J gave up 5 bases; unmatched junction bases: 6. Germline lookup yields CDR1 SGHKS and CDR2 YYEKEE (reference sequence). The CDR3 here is CASLIGTSGRDTQYF. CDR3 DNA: TGTGCCAGCCTGATCGGGACTAGCGGGAGAGATACGCAGTATTTT.

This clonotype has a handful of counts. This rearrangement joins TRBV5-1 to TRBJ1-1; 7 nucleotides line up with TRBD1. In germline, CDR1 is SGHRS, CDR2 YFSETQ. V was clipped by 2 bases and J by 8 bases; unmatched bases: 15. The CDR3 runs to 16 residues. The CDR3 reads CASSFMLLRGTAEAFF. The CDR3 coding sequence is TGCGCCAGCAGCTTTATGTTATTAAGAGGGACAGCAGAAGCTTTCTTT.

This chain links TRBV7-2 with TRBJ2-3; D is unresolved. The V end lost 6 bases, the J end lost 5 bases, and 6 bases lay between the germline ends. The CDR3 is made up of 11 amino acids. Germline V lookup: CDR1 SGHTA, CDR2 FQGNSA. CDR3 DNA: TGTGCCAGCAGGGGCGTAGATACGCAGTATTTT. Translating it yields CASRGVDTQYF. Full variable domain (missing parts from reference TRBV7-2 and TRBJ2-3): GAGVSQSPSNKVTEKGKDVELRCDPISGHTALYWYRQSLGQGLEFLIYFQGNSAPDKSGLPSDRFSAERTGGSVSTLTIQRTQQEDSAVYLCASRGVDTQYFGPGTRLTVL.

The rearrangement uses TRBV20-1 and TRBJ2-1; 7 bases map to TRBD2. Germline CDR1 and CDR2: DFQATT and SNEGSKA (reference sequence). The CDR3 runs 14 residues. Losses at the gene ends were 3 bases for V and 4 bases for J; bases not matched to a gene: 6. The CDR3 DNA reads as TGCAGTGCTAGTGGGGGGGACGTTTACAATGAGCAGTTCTTC. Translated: CSASGGDVYNEQFF.

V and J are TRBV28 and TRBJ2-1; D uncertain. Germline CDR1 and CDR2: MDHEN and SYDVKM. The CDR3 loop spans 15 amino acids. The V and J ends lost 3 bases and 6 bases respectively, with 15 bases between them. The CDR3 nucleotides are TGTGCCAGCAGTTTCCTCGTCTTGGCAACCAATGAGCAGTTCTTC. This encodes CASSFLVLATNEQFF.

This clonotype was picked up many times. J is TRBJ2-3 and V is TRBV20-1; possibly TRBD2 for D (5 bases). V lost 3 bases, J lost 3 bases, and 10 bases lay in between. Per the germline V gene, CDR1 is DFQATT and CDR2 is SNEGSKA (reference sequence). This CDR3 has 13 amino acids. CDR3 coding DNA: TGCAGTGCTAGTACTAGGACGACAGATACGCAGTATTTT. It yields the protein CSASTRTTDTQYF.

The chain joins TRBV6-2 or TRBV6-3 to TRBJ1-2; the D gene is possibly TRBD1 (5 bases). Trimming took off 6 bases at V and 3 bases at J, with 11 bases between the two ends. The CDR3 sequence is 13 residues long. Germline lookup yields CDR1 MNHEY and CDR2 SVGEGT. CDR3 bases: TGTGCCAGCAGATCCGGGACGGACTATGGCTACACCTTC. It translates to CASRSGTDYGYTF.

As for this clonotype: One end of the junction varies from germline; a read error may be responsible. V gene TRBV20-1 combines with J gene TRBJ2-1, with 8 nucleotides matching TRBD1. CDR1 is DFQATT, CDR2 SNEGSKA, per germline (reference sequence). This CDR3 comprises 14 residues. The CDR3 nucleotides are TGCAGTGCTCGAGACGACAGGGGCCGCAATGAGCAGTTCTTC. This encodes CSARDDRGRNEQFF.

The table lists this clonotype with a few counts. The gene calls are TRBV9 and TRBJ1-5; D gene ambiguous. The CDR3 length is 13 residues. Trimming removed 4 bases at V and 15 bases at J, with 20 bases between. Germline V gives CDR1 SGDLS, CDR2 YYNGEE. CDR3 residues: CASSPDPGRFLHF. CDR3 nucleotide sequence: TGTGCCAGCAGCCCTGACCCGGGTCGCTTCTTGCATTTT.